This TCR beta chain stems from a study of T cell changes during pregnancy in multiple sclerosis. CDR3 size: 15 residues. With 0 bases removed from V and 1 base from J, the gap between germline ends came to 9 bases. Germline CDR1 and CDR2: MGHRA and YSYEKL. TCRdb's copy holds only in-frame clones and misses some; the assay was immunoSEQ multiplex PCR. The profile shows some 60,000 clones, around 91% of them singletons. V gene TRBV4-1 combines with J gene TRBJ1-1; D remains ambiguous. Specimen: peripheral blood, collected after pregnancy. This TCR was sampled from a female donor with multiple sclerosis, enrolled in a pregnancy study. This CDR3 reads CASSQETASNTEAFF. DNA for the CDR3: TGCGCCAGCAGCCAAGAAACAGCATCGAACACTGAAGCTTTCTTT.